This entry concerns a single T cell receptor (beta chain). This entry belongs to a study of blood T cell repertoires in COVID-19. Trimming removed 0 bases at V and 4 bases at J, with 17 bases between. CDR1 and CDR2 from the germline V gene are WSHSY and SAAADI. This CDR3 contains 17 residues. In the original analysis: Amplification from reference gene primers served as the basis for estimated nucleated cell counts. Here immunoSEQ multiplex PCR was the method, and the copy in TCRdb shows in-frame clones only, minus some. The V and J calls and clone size come from that table; D and trimming were worked out from the DNA. Among hundreds of thousands of clones listed, approximately 91% were seen once.

Sequences were obtained from peripheral blood. The clonotype comes from a woman in her thirties with COVID-19, enrolled during active disease. This chain links TRBV10-2 with TRBJ2-3; weak D call: TRBD2 (7 bases). In DNA, the CDR3 is TGCGCCAGCAGTGAGTCGAGGGGGGGCTTTAGGGCAGATACGCAGTATTTT. Its protein is CASSESRGGFRADTQYF.